The rows below give T cell receptor beta chains drawn from one sample of a study of T cells in localized non-small cell lung cancer. Sequencing was performed with immunoSEQ multiplex PCR; in TCRdb, only in-frame clones are kept and a portion is missing. Of about 33,000 clones in the sample, just over 85% were seen once. The material sequenced was peripheral blood, taken before any cancer treatment. Receptor source: a male donor at least 60 years old with stage III lung adenocarcinoma. CDR3s include the opening cysteine and the closing phenylalanine or tryptophan. Each record gives: V gene, CDR3 protein.

>TRBV18
CASSPPLGNTEAFF
>TRBV18
CASSRDRLTNEKLFF
>TRBV11-2
CASSFGKGSYEQYF
>TRBV5-8
CASSLGSWLADYQETQYF
>TRBV5-1
CASSLGSFRETQYF
>TRBV7-9
CASSPSTYSYEQYF
>TRBV7-2
CASSLQITGSEQYF
>TRBV25-1
CASSPHHGTASTDTQYF
>TRBV28
CAIKSGTGVIGLHF
>TRBV6-5
CASSQGYGYTF
>TRBV20-1
CSATVGEKLFF
>TRBV30
CAWSELVDNQPQHF
>TRBV5-1
CASSLKSADTDTQYF
>TRBV7-2
CASSPRSPYEQYF
>TRBV6-1
CASIQDRGTDTQYF
>TRBV6-6
CASQFRRSWSYTF